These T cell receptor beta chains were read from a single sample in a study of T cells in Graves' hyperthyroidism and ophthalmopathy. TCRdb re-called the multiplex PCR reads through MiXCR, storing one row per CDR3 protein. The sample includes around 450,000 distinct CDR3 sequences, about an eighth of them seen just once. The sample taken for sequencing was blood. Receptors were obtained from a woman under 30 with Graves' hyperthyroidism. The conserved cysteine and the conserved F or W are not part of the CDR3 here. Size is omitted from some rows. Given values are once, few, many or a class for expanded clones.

ASSHSGDRGEPQH | TRBV4-3 | many
SASGQGETQY | TRBV20-1 | NA
ASSFREGQY | TRBV12-3/TRBV12-4 | many
ATRLAGADTQY | TRBV6-1 | NA
ASSQHQGNYGYT | TRBV4-3 | NA
ASSQGTYGYT | TRBV3-1 | many
ASSITSGSKKTQY | TRBV12-3/TRBV12-4 | many
ASSRDSEILGTSEAYEQY | TRBV28 | many
ASSWRRDRQETQY | TRBV7-2 | NA
ASRPPGGVNYGYT | TRBV28 | NA
ASSLGRDGSYEQY | TRBV12-3/TRBV12-4 | NA
ASSWAGEQNIQY | TRBV28 | many
GARAGATNEKLF | TRBV20-1 | NA
ASGRDRTSNQPQH | TRBV4-1 | few
ASSRGGTETYEQY | TRBV4-3 | NA
ASSDRDTSNQPQH | TRBV4-2 | NA
ASSMAKNLNQPQH | TRBV19 | few
ASSLREQSSYEQY | TRBV27 | many
ASSIRGVDNQPQH | TRBV19 | NA